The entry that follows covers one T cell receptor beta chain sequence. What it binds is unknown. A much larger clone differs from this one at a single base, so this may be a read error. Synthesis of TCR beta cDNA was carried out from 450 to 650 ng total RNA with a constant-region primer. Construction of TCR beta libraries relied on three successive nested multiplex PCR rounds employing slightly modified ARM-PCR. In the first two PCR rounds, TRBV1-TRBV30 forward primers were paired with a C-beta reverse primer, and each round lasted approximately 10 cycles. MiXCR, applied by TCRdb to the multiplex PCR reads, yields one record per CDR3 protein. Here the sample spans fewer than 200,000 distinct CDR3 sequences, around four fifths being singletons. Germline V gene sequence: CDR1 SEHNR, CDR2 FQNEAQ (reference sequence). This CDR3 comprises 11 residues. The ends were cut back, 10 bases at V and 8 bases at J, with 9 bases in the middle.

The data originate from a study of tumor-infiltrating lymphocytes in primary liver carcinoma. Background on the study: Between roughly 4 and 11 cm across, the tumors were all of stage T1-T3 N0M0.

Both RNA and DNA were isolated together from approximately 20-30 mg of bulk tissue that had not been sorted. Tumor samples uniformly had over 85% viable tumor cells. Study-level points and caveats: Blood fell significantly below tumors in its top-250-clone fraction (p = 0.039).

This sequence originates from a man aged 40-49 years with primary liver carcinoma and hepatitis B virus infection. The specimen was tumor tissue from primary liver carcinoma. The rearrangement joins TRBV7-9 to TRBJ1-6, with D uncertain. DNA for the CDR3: TGTGCCAACAGATCTGATTCACCCCTCCACTTT. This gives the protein CANRSDSPLHF.